Included here is one TCR beta chain sequence, with context. CDR3 size: 17 residues. Unmatched junction bases numbered 10, after V lost 3 bases and J lost 0 bases. Germline V CDR1 and CDR2: KGHSH, LQKENI. The data stem from a study of blood T cell repertoires in COVID-19. Study summary: The samples span acute and convalescent COVID-19 from the United States, Italy and Spain. In each case, the material was cDNA or gDNA derived from T cells, B-cell-depleted T cells, or PBMCs.

In the original processing: Estimation of nucleated cell counts was performed using reference gene primer amplification. Clones were sequenced by immunoSEQ multiplex PCR, and TCRdb holds only the in-frame ones, with some missing. D and trimming were read from the DNA, whereas the V and J calls and clone size are those reported in that table. Among 150,000 to 200,000 clones listed, around nine tenths were seen once. The clonotype was recovered from a woman between 18 and 29 years old who had recovered from COVID-19. This chain connects TRBV18 to TRBJ1-1; the match to TRBD1 covers 7 bases. The specimen sequenced was peripheral blood. The CDR3 DNA reads as TGTGCCAGCTCACCCTCACAGGGGAGAAGAATGAACACTGAAGCTTTCTTT. Its protein product is CASSPSQGRRMNTEAFF.